This T cell receptor (beta chain) was sequenced in a study of blood T cell repertoires in COVID-19. Background on the study: There were acute and convalescent COVID-19 samples, and they came from the United States, Italy and Spain.

Under the authors' procedure: Estimation of nucleated cell counts relied on the amplification of reference gene primers. Using immunoSEQ multiplex PCR, the repertoire was profiled, and TCRdb retains in-frame clones only, with some absent. V and J calls plus clone size are reproduced from that table; the DNA served to infer D and trimming. This table holds about 200,000 clones, roughly 87% found once. The length of the CDR3 is 13 residues. Germline-derived CDR1 and CDR2 are LNHDA and SQIVND (reference sequence). The ends lost 8 bases at V and 4 bases at J; junction bases unmatched: 5. Material: peripheral blood. The chain links TRBV19 to TRBJ1-1, with 9 bases aligning to TRBD1. The sequence derives from a man aged 55 to 69 with active or convalescent COVID-19. CDR3 sequence: CASSQGASTEAFF. In DNA, the CDR3 is TGTGCCAGTTCACAGGGGGCGAGCACTGAAGCTTTCTTT.